The 28 T cell receptor beta chains below were found in one sample sequenced in a study of blood T cell repertoires in COVID-19 (dated by TCRdb to 2020 to 2021). The library was made by the immunoSEQ multiplex PCR assay. Not all clones reach the TCRdb copy of this immuneACCESS table, which keeps in-frame sequences only. Checked studies attribute under half of the gap to unresolved V genes and leave the rest unexplained. Present in this sample are roughly 150,000 clones, about 85% of which were seen just once. Clones ranked in the top ten supply 8% to 9% of the sample. Sequencing was done on a sample of peripheral blood. Every receptor here comes from a woman aged 55 to 70 with COVID-19, enrolled during active disease.

This rearrangement joins TRBV5-4 to TRBJ1-2; TRBD1 agrees at 9 bases. The CDR3 spans 14 residues. V dropped 3 bases and J dropped 4; count of bases not matched to a gene: 4. Germline loops: CDR1 SGHNT, CDR2 YYREEE (reference sequence). The CDR3 DNA sequence: TGTGCCAGCAGCTCCGGACAGGGGAGCTATGGCTACACCTTC. Protein sequence: CASSSGQGSYGYTF.

The V call is TRBV7-9, the J call TRBJ2-7; no reliable D call. The V end was cut by 1 base, the J end by 7 bases, with 17 bases between. The CDR3 loop spans 15 amino acids. Looked up from germline, CDR1 is SEHNR and CDR2 is FQNEAQ (reference sequence). The chain's CDR3 is CASSLGDAFTGEQYF. The CDR3 nucleotides are TGTGCCAGCAGCTTAGGAGATGCGTTTACCGGTGAGCAGTACTTC.

V and J are TRBV7-3 and TRBJ2-2, with unresolved D. Trimming cost V 5 bases and J 7 bases, with 11 bases left between them. The germline V gene has CDR1 SGHTA and CDR2 FQGTGA. This CDR3 comprises 13 residues. As DNA, the CDR3 is TGTGCCAGCAGCGGGCAGATGGGCGGGGAGCTGTTTTTT. Its protein is CASSGQMGGELFF.

A few counts support this clone. CDR3 in amino acids: CASSLLTPNTGELFF. The DNA of the CDR3 is TGTGCCAGCAGCTTATTGACACCGAACACCGGGGAGCTGTTTTTT. The gene calls are TRBV7-9 and TRBJ2-2; D unclear. From germline, CDR1 is SEHNR and CDR2 FQNEAQ (reference sequence). The CDR3 is 15 amino acids. V dropped 2 bases and J dropped 0 bases, with 7 bases sitting between them.

This clone was seen only a few times. V gene TRBV2 combines with J gene TRBJ1-2, with 8 positions matching TRBD1. Trimming at V came to 5 bases and at J to 4 bases, leaving 6 bases not matched to a gene. The length of the CDR3 is 14 residues. From germline, CDR1 is SNHLY and CDR2 FYNNEI. The CDR3 is CASSSDRGFYGYTF. The CDR3 DNA reads as TGTGCCAGCAGTTCCGACAGGGGATTCTATGGCTACACCTTC.

CDR3 nucleotide sequence: TGCGCCAGCAGCCGCGGCGGGGGGCAAGAAGATACGCAGTATTTT. Translated, it gives CASSRGGGQEDTQYF. The gene calls are TRBV5-1 and TRBJ2-3, with 8 bases fitting TRBD2. V lost 4 bases, J lost 5 bases, and 9 bases stayed unmatched. Germline values: CDR1 SGHRS, CDR2 YFSETQ. The CDR3 loop spans 15 amino acids.

The chain joins TRBV6-5 to TRBJ1-4; 9 nucleotides line up with TRBD1. Germline CDR1 reads MNHEY; CDR2 reads SVGAGI. The trim removed 2 bases at V and 8 bases at J, leaving 3 bases unmatched. This CDR3 spans 14 amino acids. The CDR3 sequence: CASSYVGTGEKLFF. The CDR3 DNA is TGTGCCAGCAGTTACGTTGGGACAGGGGAAAAACTGTTTTTT.

The rearrangement uses TRBV14 and TRBJ1-6; D not certain. V was pared by 1 base and J by 0 bases, with 10 bases between. The V gene's germline CDR1 is SGHDN and CDR2 FVKESK. The length of the CDR3 is 17 residues. The CDR3 sequence: CASSQGPVNSYNSPLHF. The CDR3, as DNA: TGTGCCAGCAGCCAAGGTCCAGTAAACTCCTATAATTCACCCCTCCACTTT.

A word on this clone: The same CDR3 can be traced to other DNA sequences in this sample. The chain has TRBV11-3 and TRBJ2-6; D might be TRBD1 (6 bases). Germline V CDR1 and CDR2: SGHNT, YENEEA. Trimming stripped 1 base from V and 2 bases from J, with 15 bases between. CDR3 size: 18 residues. CDR3 sequence reads: CASSLGGGRGAGANVLTF. In DNA form, the CDR3 reads TGTGCCAGCAGCTTAGGAGGGGGACGGGGCGCTGGGGCCAACGTCCTGACTTTC.

This chain uses TRBV4-1 with TRBJ1-2, with a tentative D call TRBD1 (5 bases). Germline V CDR1 and CDR2: MGHRA, YSYEKL. V dropped 1 base and J dropped 3 bases, with 9 bases sitting between them. The CDR3 covers 14 residues. Here the CDR3 DNA reads TGCGCCAGCAGCCAAGGACAGTTCGACTATGGCTACACCTTC. Translation: CASSQGQFDYGYTF.

The chain couples TRBV3-1 (or the pseudogene TRBV3-2) to TRBJ2-5; D might be TRBD2 (6 bases). V gave up 0 bases and J gave up 6 bases, with 11 bases separating them. In germline, CDR1 is LGHDT, CDR2 YNNKEL (reference sequence). The CDR3 is made up of 14 amino acids. DNA for the CDR3: TGTGCCAGCAGCCAAGATGGGGGGATGCAGACCCAGTACTTC. Protein: CASSQDGGMQTQYF.

The J gene is TRBJ1-1, the V gene TRBV6-1; D is perhaps TRBD1 (6 bases). The CDR3 has 14 amino acids. From germline, CDR1 is MNHNS and CDR2 SASEGT. V lost 2 bases and J lost 5, with 12 bases in between. CDR3 amino acids: CASSEYQGRTEAFF. CDR3 bases: TGTGCCAGCAGTGAATATCAGGGGCGGACTGAAGCTTTCTTT.

This clone has just a few counts. This chain joins TRBV2 and TRBJ1-5; 8 bases map to TRBD1. This CDR3 region has 17 residues. The junction had 20 bases not matched to a gene; V was cut back by 11 bases and J by 5 bases. Germline V gene data show CDR1 as SNHLY and CDR2 as FYNNEI. CDR3 amino acids: CASDGGPGQEVYQPQHF. The DNA for the CDR3 is TGTGCCTCCGATGGGGGTCCGGGACAGGAGGTTTATCAGCCCCAGCATTTT.

The rearrangement uses TRBV5-3 and TRBJ2-1, with D unclear. TRBV5-3 counts as an open reading frame of uncertain function. Trimming left V 10 bases short and J 8 bases short, with 16 bases between. There are 12 residues in the CDR3. The CDR3 protein is CAQVQQTHEQFF. In nucleotides, the CDR3 is TGTGCCCAAGTCCAACAAACCCATGAGCAGTTCTTC.

The chain links TRBV7-3 to TRBJ1-2, with 11 nucleotides matching TRBD1. CDR3 length: 15 residues. Germline V gives CDR1 SGHTA, CDR2 FQGTGA. Losses at the gene ends were 2 bases for V and 7 bases for J; bases not matched to a gene: 6. This CDR3 reads CASSLSGTGGFGYTF. In nucleotides, the CDR3 is TGTGCCAGCAGCTTATCTGGGACAGGGGGATTTGGCTACACCTTC.

As DNA, the CDR3 is TGTGCCAGCTCACCACAGCTTCGGGGGGAAGGGGGTCAGCCCCAGCATTTT. Residues: CASSPQLRGEGGQPQHF. This chain joins TRBV18 and TRBJ1-5; D is perhaps TRBD1 (6 bases). Per germline, CDR1 KGHSH and CDR2 LQKENI. V lost 1 base, J lost 6 bases, and 19 bases lay in between. The CDR3 is made up of 17 amino acids.

The chain has TRBV5-1 and TRBJ1-1, with 8 bases matching TRBD1. Germline values: CDR1 SGHRS, CDR2 YFSETQ. The V segment lost 0 bases and the J segment 2 bases; nucleotides outside the gene matches: 3. The CDR3 consists of 15 residues. The CDR3 reads CASSLVQGVNTEAFF. The CDR3 DNA reads TGCGCCAGCAGCTTGGTACAGGGGGTTAACACTGAAGCTTTCTTT. The full variable domain, with the rest looked up from reference TRBV5-1 and TRBJ1-1, is KAGVTQTPRYLIKTRGQQVTLSCSPISGHRSVSWYQQTPGQGLQFLFEYFSETQRNKGNFPGRFSGRQFSNSRSEMNVSTLELGDSALYLCASSLVQGVNTEAFFGQGTRLTVV.

V gene TRBV7-3 combines with J gene TRBJ1-2; D is possibly TRBD1 (6 bases). This CDR3 spans 13 amino acids. Germline lookup yields CDR1 SGHTA and CDR2 FQGTGA. Trimming stripped 3 bases from V and 3 bases from J, with 8 bases between. CDR3 in DNA: TGTGCCAGCAGCTTTACAGGGTACTATGGCTACACCTTC. Amino acid sequence: CASSFTGYYGYTF.

This clone has a handful of counts. The CDR3, as DNA: TGCGCCAGCAGCTCGGGCGGGCAAGGGGGCGCGGGTGAAAAACTGTTTTTT. Translated: CASSSGGQGGAGEKLFF. V usage is TRBV5-1 and J usage is TRBJ1-4; TRBD1 matches at 7 bases. This CDR3 is built from 17 residues. The germline V gene encodes CDR1 SGHRS and CDR2 YFSETQ. V was clipped by 3 bases and J by 7 bases; unmatched bases: 15.

V is TRBV9 and J is TRBJ1-6, with D possibly being TRBD1 (6 bases). V was shortened by 2 bases and J by 6 bases, with 9 bases between the two germline ends. Germline V CDR1 and CDR2: SGDLS, YYNGEE. The CDR3 contains 14 residues. This CDR3 reads CASSVGRGNSPLHF. In DNA form, the CDR3 reads TGTGCCAGCAGCGTTGGCAGGGGTAATTCACCCCTCCACTTT.

The chain employs TRBV18 and TRBJ2-3, with TRBD1 as a possible D gene (5 bases). V shed 2 bases and J shed 4 bases, with 16 bases lying between them. This CDR3 is 16 amino acids long. The germline V gene encodes CDR1 KGHSH and CDR2 LQKENI. CDR3 sequence reads: CASSPLRTPGPDTQYF. As DNA, the CDR3 is TGTGCCAGCTCACCATTGCGGACACCCGGGCCAGATACGCAGTATTTT.

The V call is TRBV29-1, the J call TRBJ2-3; 9 bases match TRBD2. The CDR3 sequence is 14 residues long. Germline V lookup: CDR1 SQVTM, CDR2 ANQGSEA. The CDR3 loop is CTSRAGGTKDTQYF. The CDR3 nucleotides are TGCACCTCACGGGCGGGAGGGACAAAAGATACGCAGTATTTT.

The sample holds one count of this clone. The gene calls are TRBV5-1 and TRBJ2-2, with a tentative D call TRBD1 (6 bases). The CDR3 runs 15 residues. Germline assignment: CDR1 SGHRS and CDR2 YFSETQ. Between the trimmed V and J ends, which lost 4 bases and 0 bases, there was a span of 10 bases. This CDR3 reads CASSLTGPNTGELFF. CDR3 nucleotide sequence: TGCGCCAGCAGCCTGACAGGACCGAACACCGGGGAGCTGTTTTTT.

This clone was detected only once. In nucleotides, the CDR3 is TGTGCCAGCAGTTCTCCCGGGACTACCATTCGCACAGATACGCAGTATTTT. Encoded protein: CASSSPGTTIRTDTQYF. The chain couples TRBV27 to TRBJ2-3, with 7 bases aligning to TRBD2. Germline loops: CDR1 MNHEY, CDR2 SMNVEV (reference sequence). With V trimmed by 4 bases and J by 1 base, 11 bases remained unmatched. This CDR3 is built from 17 residues.

The chain has TRBV18 and TRBJ1-2; maybe TRBD1 (5 bases). Germline values: CDR1 KGHSH, CDR2 LQKENI. This CDR3 contains 15 residues. V gave up 3 bases and J gave up 0 bases, with 11 bases separating them. CDR3 sequence reads: CASSPADTTNYGYTF. CDR3 coding DNA: TGTGCCAGCTCACCTGCGGACACAACTAACTATGGCTACACCTTC.

The genes are TRBV19 and TRBJ1-2; maybe TRBD1 (6 bases). The germline V gene has CDR1 LNHDA and CDR2 SQIVND (reference sequence). The CDR3 is 16 amino acids. The V end lost 2 bases, the J end lost 8 bases, and 21 bases lay between the germline ends. The CDR3 protein is CASSILPGQLQTGYTF. The CDR3 coding sequence is TGTGCCAGTAGTATACTCCCGGGACAATTACAAACGGGCTACACCTTC.

J is TRBJ1-3 and V is TRBV6-2 or TRBV6-3; 8 bases match TRBD1. CDR1 MNHEY and CDR2 SVGEGT come from the germline V gene. The junction had 9 bases not matched to a gene; V was cut back by 6 bases and J by 8 bases. The CDR3 is 14 amino acids. The CDR3 DNA sequence: TGTGCCAGCAGCCTGGGACAGGCCGGAGACACCATATATTTT. Its translation: CASSLGQAGDTIYF.

This clone appeared a single time. V and J are TRBV3-1 (or the pseudogene TRBV3-2) and TRBJ1-1; tentative D call: TRBD1 (5 bases). V gave up 2 bases and J gave up 1 base, with 14 bases separating them. Germline loops: CDR1 LGHDT, CDR2 YNNKEL (reference sequence). The CDR3 is 16 amino acids. The CDR3 loop reads CASSQSQGFGNTEAFF. The CDR3, as DNA: TGTGCCAGCAGCCAATCTCAGGGATTTGGGAACACTGAAGCTTTCTTT.